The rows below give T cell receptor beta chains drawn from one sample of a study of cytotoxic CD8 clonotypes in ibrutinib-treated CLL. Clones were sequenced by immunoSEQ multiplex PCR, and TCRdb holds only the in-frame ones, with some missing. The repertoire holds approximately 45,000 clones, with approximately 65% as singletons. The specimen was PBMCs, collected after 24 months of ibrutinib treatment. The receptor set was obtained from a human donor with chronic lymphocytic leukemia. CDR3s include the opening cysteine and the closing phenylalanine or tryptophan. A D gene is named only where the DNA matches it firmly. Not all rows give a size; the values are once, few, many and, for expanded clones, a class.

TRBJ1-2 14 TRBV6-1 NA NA TGTGCCAGCCGCTCGGAGCCCTTGTTCGGTGGCTACACCTTC CASRSEPLFGGYTF
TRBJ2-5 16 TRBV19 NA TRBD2 TGTGCCAGTAGGGGCGGGAGGGCTCTAGGGGTAGAGACCCAGTACTTC CASRGGRALGVETQYF
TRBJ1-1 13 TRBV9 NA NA TGTGCCAGCAGCGTAGCTCAGGGCACTGAAGCTTTCTTT CASSVAQGTEAFF
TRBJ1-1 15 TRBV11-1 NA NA TGTGCCAGCACTGGATTTTTGGGGGGGAACACTGAAGCTTTCTTT CASTGFLGGNTEAFF
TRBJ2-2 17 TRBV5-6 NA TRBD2 TGTGCCAGCAGCCCCTCCCGACTAGCGCTAAACACCGGGGAGCTGTTTTTT CASSPSRLALNTGELFF
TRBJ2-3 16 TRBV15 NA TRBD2 TGTGCCACCAGCAGAGTTATAGCGGGAGGTTCAGATACGCAGTATTTT CATSRVIAGGSDTQYF
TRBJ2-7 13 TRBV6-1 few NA TGTGCCAGCAGTGGCCCTACAGGTCTGGAGCAGTACTTC CASSGPTGLEQYF
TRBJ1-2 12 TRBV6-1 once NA TGTGCCAGCAGCTCCGATCCCTATGGCTACACCTTC CASSSDPYGYTF
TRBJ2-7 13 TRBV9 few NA TGTGCCAGCAGCGTAGGAAGGACCTACGAGCAGTACTTC CASSVGRTYEQYF
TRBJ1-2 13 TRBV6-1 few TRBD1 TGTGCCAGCAGTGCCACAGGGGCCGGTGGCTACACCTTC CASSATGAGGYTF
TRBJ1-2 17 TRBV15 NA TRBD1 TGTGCCACCAGCAGAGACAGGGGGTCATCATCTACCTATGGCTACACCTTC CATSRDRGSSSTYGYTF
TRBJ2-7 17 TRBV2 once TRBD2 TGTGCCAGCAGTGGGTCCGGGACTAGCGGGCCGTCCTACGAGCAGTACTTC CASSGSGTSGPSYEQYF
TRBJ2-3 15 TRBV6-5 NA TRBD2 TGTGCCAGCAGCCCACTAGCGCGAACTACAGATACGCAGTATTTT CASSPLARTTDTQYF
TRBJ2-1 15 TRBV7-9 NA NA TGTGCCAGCAGCTTTCCCTGGGAGTTAGTATCTGAGCAGTTCTTC CASSFPWELVSEQFF
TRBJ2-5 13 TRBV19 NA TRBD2 TGTGCCAGTAGAATGGCGGGAGAAGAGACCCAGTACTTC CASRMAGEETQYF
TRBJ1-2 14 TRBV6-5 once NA TGTGCCAGCAGTTACACGGACAGCACGTATGGCTACACCTTC CASSYTDSTYGYTF
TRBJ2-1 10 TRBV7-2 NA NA TGTGCCAGCAGCTTCAATGAGCAGTTCTTC CASSFNEQFF
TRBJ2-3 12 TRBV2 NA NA TGTGCCAGCAGCCAAGGACGGGAGAAGCAGTATTTT CASSQGREKQYF
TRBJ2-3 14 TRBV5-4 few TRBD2 TGTGCCAGCAGCGGCGGACTAGCGAGAGATACGCAGTATTTT CASSGGLARDTQYF
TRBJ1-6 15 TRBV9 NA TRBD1 TGTGCCAGCAGCCAGGGCACAGGGGTTTATTCACCCCTCCACTTT CASSQGTGVYSPLHF
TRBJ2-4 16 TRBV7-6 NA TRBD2 TGTGCCAGCAGCTTAGCTCCTCTAGCGGGGGGAAACATTCAGTACTTC CASSLAPLAGGNIQYF
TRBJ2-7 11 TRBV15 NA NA TGTGCCACCAGCAGGGGCTACGAGCAGTACTTC CATSRGYEQYF
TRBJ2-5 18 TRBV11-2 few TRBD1 TGTGCCAGCAGCTCGGGACAGACTAATCACCCCTACCAAGAGACCCAGTACTTC CASSSGQTNHPYQETQYF
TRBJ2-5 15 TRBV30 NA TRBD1 TGTGCCTGGAGCCCCGGTCAGGGGGAAGGGGAGACCCAGTACTTC CAWSPGQGEGETQYF
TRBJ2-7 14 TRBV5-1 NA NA TGCGCCAGCAGCTTGTTTCAGAGCTCCTACGAGCAGTACTTC CASSLFQSSYEQYF
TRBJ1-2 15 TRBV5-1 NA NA TGCGCCAGCAGCTTGGAGGTCCGTGGGGACTATGGCTACACCTTC CASSLEVRGDYGYTF
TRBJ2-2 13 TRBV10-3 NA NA TGTGCCATCGGGGGGCAGAGGGCCGGGGAGCTGTTTTTT CAIGGQRAGELFF
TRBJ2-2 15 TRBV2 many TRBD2 TGTGCCAGCAGTGCGACTAGCGGACCCACCGGGGAGCTGTTTTTT CASSATSGPTGELFF
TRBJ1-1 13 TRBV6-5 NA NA TGTGCCAGCAGTTATGCTTGGGGAACTGAAGCTTTCTTT CASSYAWGTEAFF
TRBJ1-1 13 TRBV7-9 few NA TGTGCCAGCAGCTTAGCGCTAAGTTTTGGTGTTTTCTTT CASSLALSFGVFF
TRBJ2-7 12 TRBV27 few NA TGTGCCAGCAGCAACCGCGGCCGCGAGCAGTACTTC CASSNRGREQYF
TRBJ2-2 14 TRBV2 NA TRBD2 TGTGCCAGGCGGGGGGCGAAGAACACCGGGGAGCTGTTTTTT CARRGAKNTGELFF
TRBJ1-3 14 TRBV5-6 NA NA TGTGCCAGCAGCTTGGCTACGGGGCTAAACACCATATATTTT CASSLATGLNTIYF
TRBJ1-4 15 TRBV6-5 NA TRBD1 TGTGCCAGCAGTACCGGGACAGATACTAATGAAAAACTGTTTTTT CASSTGTDTNEKLFF
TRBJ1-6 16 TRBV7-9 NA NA TGTGCCAGCAGCTTAAGCTGGGCCCTCGCTAATTCACCCCTCCACTTT CASSLSWALANSPLHF
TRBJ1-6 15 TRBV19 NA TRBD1 TGTGCCAGTAGTGTGGGGACAGGGGGGAATTCACCCCTCCACTTT CASSVGTGGNSPLHF
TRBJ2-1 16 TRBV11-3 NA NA TGTGCCAGCAGCTTAGAGAGCGGGACAGTAAACAATGAGCAGTTCTTC CASSLESGTVNNEQFF
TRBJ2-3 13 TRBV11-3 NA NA TGTGCCAGCAGCTTAGAACTTAGCGAAACGCAGTATTTT CASSLELSETQYF
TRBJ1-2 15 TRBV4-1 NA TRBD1 TGCGCCAGCAGCCCACGACAGGGAGGGGACTATGGCTACACCTTC CASSPRQGGDYGYTF
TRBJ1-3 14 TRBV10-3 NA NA TGTGCCATCAGCTCCACCTACTCTGGAAACACCATATATTTT CAISSTYSGNTIYF
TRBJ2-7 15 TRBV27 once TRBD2 TGTGCCAGCAGTTTATGGGGCGGGAGTGGCTACGAGCAGTACTTC CASSLWGGSGYEQYF